The 2 T cell receptor beta chains below all came from one sample that was sequenced in a study of T-cell memory formation after mild COVID-19. One entry per CDR3 protein results from TCRdb running MiXCR on the 5' RACE reads. The repertoire consists of 110,000 or so distinct CDR3 sequences, with 22% occurring once and the leading ten covering about 42%. The specimen was PBMCs or a T cell subset sorted from them (not recorded which). Source of these receptors: a man aged 18-30 years who had mild COVID-19 (a few samples of this study predate the infection). Cell type and time point are not known.

The CDR3 protein is CSVGGGPAFF. In nucleotides, the CDR3 is TGCAGCGTTGGGGGTGGCCCAGCTTTCTTT. The J gene is TRBJ1-1, the V gene TRBV29-1; D ambiguous. The CDR3 has 10 residues. The germline V and J ends were trimmed by 4 bases and 10 bases, with 10 bases remaining between them. CDR1 SQVTM and CDR2 ANQGSEA come from the germline V gene.

This clonotype was picked up a small number of times. V is TRBV7-9 and J is TRBJ1-1; D ambiguous. CDR1 is SEHNR and CDR2 is FQNEAQ in the germline V gene (reference sequence). This CDR3 is built from 12 residues. V was trimmed by 5 bases and J by 5 bases, leaving 9 bases between them. The CDR3, as DNA: TGTGCCAGCAGCCCGGGGAGGACTGAAGCTTTCTTT. This sequence encodes CASSPGRTEAFF.